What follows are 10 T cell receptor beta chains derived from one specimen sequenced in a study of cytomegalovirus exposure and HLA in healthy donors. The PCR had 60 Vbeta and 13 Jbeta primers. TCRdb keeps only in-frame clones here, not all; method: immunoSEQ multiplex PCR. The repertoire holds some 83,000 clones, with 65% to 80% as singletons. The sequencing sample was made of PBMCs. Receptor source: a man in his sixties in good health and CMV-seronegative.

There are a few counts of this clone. The CDR3 sequence is CASSSTGARNTEAFF. For the CDR3, the DNA is TGTGCCAGCAGCTCGACAGGGGCCCGAAATACTGAAGCTTTCTTT. The chain joins TRBV5-6 to TRBJ1-1; TRBD1 aligns across 8 bases. Germline-derived CDR1 and CDR2 are SGHDT and YYEEEE. This CDR3 is 15 amino acids long. After removal of 3 bases from V and 5 bases from J, the junction contained 9 bases not matched to a gene.

Here the CDR3 reads CASLMGQGSSYEQYF. CDR3 nucleotides: TGTGCCAGCTTAATGGGACAGGGAAGTTCTTACGAGCAGTACTTC. The gene calls are TRBV18 and TRBJ2-7; the match to TRBD1 covers 9 bases. Germline CDR1 KGHSH, CDR2 LQKENI. The CDR3 loop spans 15 amino acids. V dropped 7 bases and J dropped 4; count of bases not matched to a gene: 11.

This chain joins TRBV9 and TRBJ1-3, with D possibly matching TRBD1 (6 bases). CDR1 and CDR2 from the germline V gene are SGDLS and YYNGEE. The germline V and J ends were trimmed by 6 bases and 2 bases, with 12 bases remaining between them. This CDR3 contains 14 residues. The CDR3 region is CASTLGGAGNTIYF. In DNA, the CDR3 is TGTGCCAGCACCCTAGGGGGGGCTGGAAACACCATATATTTT. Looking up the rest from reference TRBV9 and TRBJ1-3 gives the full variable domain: DSGVTQTPKHLITATGQRVTLRCSPRSGDLSVYWYQQSLDQGLQFLIQYYNGEERAKGNILERFSAQQFPDLHSELNLSSLELGDSALYFCASTLGGAGNTIYFGEGSWLTVV.

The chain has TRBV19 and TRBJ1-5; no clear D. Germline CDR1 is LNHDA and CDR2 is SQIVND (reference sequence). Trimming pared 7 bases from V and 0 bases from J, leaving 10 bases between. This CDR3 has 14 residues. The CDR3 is CASTPIYSNQPQHF. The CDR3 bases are TGTGCCAGTACTCCCATCTATAGCAATCAGCCCCAGCATTTT.

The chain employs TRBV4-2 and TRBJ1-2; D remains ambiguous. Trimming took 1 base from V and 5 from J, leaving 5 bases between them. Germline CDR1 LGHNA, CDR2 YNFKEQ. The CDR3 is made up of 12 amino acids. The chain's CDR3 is CASSQAHYGYTF. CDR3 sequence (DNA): TGTGCCAGCAGCCAAGCCCATTATGGCTACACCTTC.

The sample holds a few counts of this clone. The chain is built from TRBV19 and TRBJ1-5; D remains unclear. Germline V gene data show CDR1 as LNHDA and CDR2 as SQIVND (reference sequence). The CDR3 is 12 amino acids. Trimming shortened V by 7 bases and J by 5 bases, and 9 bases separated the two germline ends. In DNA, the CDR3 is TGTGCCAGTAACCCCGGTTATCAGCCCCAGCATTTT. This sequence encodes CASNPGYQPQHF. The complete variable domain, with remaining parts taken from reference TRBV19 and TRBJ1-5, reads DGGITQSPKYLFRKEGQNVTLSCEQNLNHDAMYWYRQDPGQGLRLIYYSQIVNDFQKGDIAEGYSVSREKKESFPLTVTSAQKNPTAFYLCASNPGYQPQHFGDGTRLSIL.

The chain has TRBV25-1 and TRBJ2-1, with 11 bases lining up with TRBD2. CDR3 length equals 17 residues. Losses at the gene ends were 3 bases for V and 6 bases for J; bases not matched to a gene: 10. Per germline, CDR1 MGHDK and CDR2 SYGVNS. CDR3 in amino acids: CASSDPYLAGGGNEQFF. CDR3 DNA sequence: TGTGCCAGCAGTGATCCCTACCTAGCGGGGGGTGGCAATGAGCAGTTCTTC. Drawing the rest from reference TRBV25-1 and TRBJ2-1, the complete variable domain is EADIYQTPRYLVIGTGKKITLECSQTMGHDKMYWYQQDPGMELHLIHYSYGVNSTEKGDLSSESTVSRIRTEHFPLTLESARPSHTSQYLCASSDPYLAGGGNEQFFGPGTRLTVL.

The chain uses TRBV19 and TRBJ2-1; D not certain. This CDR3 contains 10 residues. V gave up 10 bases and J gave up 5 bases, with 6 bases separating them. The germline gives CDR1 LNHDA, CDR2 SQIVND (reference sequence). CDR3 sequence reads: CATRDNEQFF. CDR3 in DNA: TGTGCCACTCGGGACAATGAGCAGTTCTTC. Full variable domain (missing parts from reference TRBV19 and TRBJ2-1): DGGITQSPKYLFRKEGQNVTLSCEQNLNHDAMYWYRQDPGQGLRLIYYSQIVNDFQKGDIAEGYSVSREKKESFPLTVTSAQKNPTAFYLCATRDNEQFFGPGTRLTVL.

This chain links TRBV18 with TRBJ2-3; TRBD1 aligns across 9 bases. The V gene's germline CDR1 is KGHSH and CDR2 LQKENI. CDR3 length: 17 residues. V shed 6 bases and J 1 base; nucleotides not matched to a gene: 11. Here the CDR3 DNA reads TGTGCCAGCTCCCACCGGGACAGGGTTGGTGGCACAGATACGCAGTATTTT. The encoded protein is CASSHRDRVGGTDTQYF.

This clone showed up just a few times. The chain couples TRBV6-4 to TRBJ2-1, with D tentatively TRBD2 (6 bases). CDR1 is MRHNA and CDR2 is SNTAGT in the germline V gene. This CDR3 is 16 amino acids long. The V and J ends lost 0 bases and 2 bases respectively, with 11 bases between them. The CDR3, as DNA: TGTGCCAGCAGTGACTCGAGTCTAGCGCCCTACAATGAGCAGTTCTTC. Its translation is CASSDSSLAPYNEQFF.